The rows below give T cell receptor beta chains drawn from one sample of a study of blood T cells in healthy people across ages. From the 5' RACE reads, TCRdb called clonotypes with MiXCR, one entry per CDR3 protein. The sample records around 1,500,000 distinct CDR3 sequences, roughly 27% being singletons. Sequenced material: blood. Receptors were obtained from a woman in her twenties or thirties in good health. CDR3s include the opening cysteine and the closing phenylalanine or tryptophan.

TRBJ2-7	TRBV14	CASSPRRRDYEQYF
TRBJ2-5	TRBV3-1	CASTPQVGPQETQYF
TRBJ1-1	TRBV5-1	CASSGTGGAGSTEAFF
TRBJ2-5	TRBV10-3	CATEGGGNQETQYF
TRBJ1-2	TRBV12-3/TRBV12-4	CASSRTGSSYGYTF
TRBJ2-4	TRBV7-2	CASSLAGGFAKNIQYF
TRBJ2-1	TRBV29-1	CSGKTVNEQFF
TRBJ2-1	TRBV7-3	CASSLGGTGDSEFF
TRBJ2-7	TRBV29-1	CSVDGTGDFEQYF
TRBJ2-3	TRBV7-9	CASTHAAMQGDPSDTQYF
TRBJ2-5	TRBV6-1	CASSEFRVRETQYF
TRBJ2-7	TRBV5-1	CASSIDRELYEQYF
TRBJ2-3	TRBV7-2	CASSRGQIPDTQYF
TRBJ1-1	TRBV29-1	CSVGDAEAFF
TRBJ1-3	TRBV28	CASSLDTGQTLGNTIYF
TRBJ2-3	TRBV20-1	CSASGTSGRKSTDTQYF
TRBJ2-5	TRBV7-2	CASSLARSRRETQYF
TRBJ1-5	TRBV7-2	CASSFRTGDYSDQPQHF
TRBJ2-6	TRBV12-5	CASGFAQGYSGANVLTF
TRBJ2-2	TRBV4-1	CASSHPGTAGELFF
TRBJ2-1	TRBV3-1	CASSPTGAVVNEQFF
TRBJ2-5	TRBV7-2	CASSLGGGPSYNKQYF
TRBJ2-1	TRBV10-1	CASSEWVSGNSYNEQFF
TRBJ2-5	TRBV5-1	CASSLVNRGREQHF
TRBJ2-7	TRBV7-2	CASSPELRNEQYF
TRBJ2-3	TRBV7-2	CASSSRTERRDTQYF
TRBJ2-3	TRBV12-3/TRBV12-4	CASSLQGGHTDTQYF
TRBJ2-7	TRBV10-3	CAISEYPNRNYEQYF
TRBJ1-1	TRBV6-6	CASSYSRSWDEAFF
TRBJ1-6	TRBV28	CASSLQRQPPHF
TRBJ2-7	TRBV12-3/TRBV12-4	CTSSSYSGTKTYEQYF
TRBJ2-2	TRBV2	CASSEPSGGFGTGELFF
TRBJ1-2	TRBV20-1	CSAREGLGYGYTF
TRBJ1-1	TRBV10-3	CAISDVRTEAFF
TRBJ2-1	TRBV9	CASSVAASSDKQFF
TRBJ1-3	TRBV9	CASSGNTGNTIYF